The text below deals with one T cell receptor (beta chain). Its target antigen remains unknown. Per-base quality was not reported, and no clone a single base away is much larger than it. This entry is derived from a study of beta chain features in type 1 diabetes (dated by TCRdb to the late 2010s). Background on the whole study: Mean age, gender distribution, total cell number and subset yield did not differ between patients and healthy donors. Across all samples, roughly 110,000,000 sorted cells were examined, and cell number per subset correlated strongly with RNA yield. The study compared TCRB repertoires of sorted circulating CD4+ T cell subsets between recently diagnosed type 1 diabetes patients and matched healthy donors. Regulatory and stem cell-like memory subsets were obtained from only 8 patients and roughly 8 healthy donors, while naive and central memory subsets were obtained from all 28 donors.

Each donor gave one peripheral blood draw, roughly 110 mL on average, collected into heparinised tubes. A BD FACSAria II was used to sort naive, central memory, regulatory and stem cell-like memory CD4+ T cells with a panel that included CD45RO, CCR7, CD25, CD127, CD95 and CD27. A purity above 95% was achieved for all sorted populations. Right away, PBMCs were isolated by Lymphoprep density gradient centrifugation and were stained directly, with no culture step. Samples were stained and sorted in pairs, with one healthy donor and one patient per experiment, so that batch effects were minimized. CDR1 GTSNPN and CDR2 SVGIG are derived from the germline V gene (reference sequence). The CDR3, cysteine through phenylalanine, is 14 amino acids long. Only the CDR3 DNA stays, 42 bases, in frame from base 1. The junction shows trimming of 2 bases on V and 0 bases on J, plus 8 bases between the germline ends.

The entire amount of isolated RNA was reverse transcribed using the High Capacity cDNA Reverse Transcription Kit, so the sequenced TCRB transcripts were expressed ones. Deep immunoSEQ sequencing was performed on naive, central memory and regulatory T cell samples, with an average of around 3.5 million total reads per sample. Sorted cells were lysed in RLT buffer and RNA was extracted with DNase-treated RNeasy Micro or Mini kits, depending on cell number. To prevent cross-contamination, each cell subset was processed individually, whereas patient and healthy donor samples were processed jointly. TCRB sequences were amplified from cDNA with the immunoSEQ multiplex PCR, producing 87-bp fragments spanning the CDR3 region. Sequencing of the amplicons was done on the Illumina HiSeq platform. Per the authors' processing: Synthetic template baselines were used to correct PCR bias computationally, reads within Hamming distance 2 were collapsed, and singletons that could not be merged were discarded. By aligning reads against IMGT, V, D and J genes, CDR3 length, and insertions or deletions at six rearrangement sites were assigned. Within each subset, clonotype counts were normalized to the number of sorted cells before true diversity and Gini coefficients were calculated with the tcR R package. The overlap coefficient, calculated on TCRB nucleotide sequences, was used to measure repertoire sharing. Out-of-frame TCRB sequences from naive cells were analyzed to stand in for the pre-selection repertoire. TCRdb's version of the immuneACCESS table is confined to in-frame rearrangements and falls short of the full clone set. An unresolved V gene accounts for under half of the shortfall where checked; the remainder is of unknown origin. V and J calls and clone size are those listed in that table; D and trimming were worked out from the DNA. The sample includes a few hundred thousand clones, with roughly a fifth observed a single time. The top ten clonotypes cover about 0.044% of the sample.

Overall study results and their limits: Patients with type 1 diabetes made fewer insertions and deleted more nucleotides at VDJ recombination sites, implying thymic rearrangement abnormalities. Because cDNA was sequenced instead of genomic DNA, activated cells with high expression could be over-represented, although the groups did not differ in activation or CD3 levels. Only small numbers of individuals were included in the HLA sub-analyses, which left unresolved whether HLA type had any influence on TCRB rearrangement. Naive, central memory and regulatory TCRB repertoires appeared more similar among patients than among healthy donors. Shorter templates might be favored by PCR, yet because patient and control samples were amplified and corrected together, any such skew would affect both groups equally. A moderate but significant shortening of TCRB CDR3 length was observed in type 1 diabetes patients in all four CD4+ subsets.

The sequence was collected from a woman in her late teens or twenties in good health. The receptor chain draws on TRBV30 and TRBJ2-1, with the D gene uncertain. Sequenced: naive CD4+ T cells from blood. Read against the paper, the sample's cell subset or site label means: true naive CD4+ T cells. Read as DNA, the sequence is TGTGCCTGGAGTATATTGAGCTCCTACAATGAGCAGTTCTTC. Translated, this is CAWSILSSYNEQFF.